The 26 T cell receptor beta chains listed next were all sequenced from one sample in a study of T cell responses to AZD1222 COVID-19 vaccine. Clones were sequenced by immunoSEQ multiplex PCR, and TCRdb holds only the in-frame ones, with some missing. This sample has approximately 180,000 clones, with about 90% found just once. This material consisted of peripheral blood, taken on day 0 of AZD1222 vaccination. These receptors all come from an adult in good health.

The gene calls are TRBV28 and TRBJ1-2; D unclear. Trimming took off 4 bases at V and 9 bases at J, with 12 bases between the two ends. Germline V gene lookup returns CDR1 MDHEN and CDR2 SYDVKM. The CDR3 is 12 amino acids. CDR3 sequence (DNA): TGTGCCAGCAGTTCCCTCTACACGAGCTACACCTTC. Residues: CASSSLYTSYTF.

The sample holds a few counts of this clone. This sequence joins TRBV5-1 and TRBJ1-1; D is possibly TRBD1 (5 bases). Germline V gene data show CDR1 as SGHRS and CDR2 as YFSETQ. V was pared by 0 bases and J by 2 bases, with 11 bases between. The CDR3 has 15 residues. CDR3 nucleotides: TGCGCCAGCAGCTTGGGAGACAGACCCAACACTGAAGCTTTCTTT. Its translation is CASSLGDRPNTEAFF.

This sequence joins TRBV19 and TRBJ2-7; a weak D match, TRBD2 (6 bases). The CDR3 totals 15 residues. Germline values: CDR1 LNHDA, CDR2 SQIVND (reference sequence). Trimming took 3 bases from V and 2 from J, leaving 14 bases between them. DNA for the CDR3: TGTGCCAGTAGTATCCGGGGACTTCCCACCTACGAGCAGTACTTC. It codes for CASSIRGLPTYEQYF.

This clone is a singleton in its sample. This chain links TRBV11-2 with TRBJ2-4; the D gene is possibly TRBD2 (5 bases). CDR1 is SGHAT, CDR2 FQNNGV, per germline. The CDR3 loop spans 13 amino acids. With 1 base removed from V and 7 bases from J, the gap between germline ends came to 8 bases. The CDR3 nucleotides are TGTGCCAGCAGCTTAGGAGGGCTGAACATTCAGTACTTC. Its translation is CASSLGGLNIQYF.

The gene calls are TRBV29-1 and TRBJ2-5; 7 bases map to TRBD2. CDR3 length equals 13 residues. Trimming removed 3 bases from V and 4 bases from J; junction bases left unmatched: 5. Germline V gene lookup returns CDR1 SQVTM and CDR2 ANQGSEA. The DNA of the CDR3 is TGCAGCGTTGACGTCTGGGGGGGAGAGACCCAGTACTTC. Protein sequence: CSVDVWGGETQYF. Using reference TRBV29-1 and TRBJ2-5 for the parts outside the CDR3, the full variable domain is SAVISQKPSRDICQRGTSLTIQCQVDSQVTMMFWYRQQPGQSLTLIATANQGSEATYESGFVIDKFPISRPNLTFSTLTVSNMSPEDSSIYLCSVDVWGGETQYFGPGTRLLVL.

The rearrangement uses TRBV3-1 (or the pseudogene TRBV3-2) and TRBJ1-5; 7 nucleotides line up with TRBD1. The junction had 11 bases not matched to a gene; V was cut back by 2 bases and J by 4 bases. The CDR3 has 17 amino acids. Germline V gives CDR1 LGHDT, CDR2 YNNKEL (reference sequence). This CDR3 reads CASSQNQRQGSNQPQHF. The CDR3, as DNA: TGTGCCAGCAGCCAAAATCAAAGACAGGGAAGTAATCAGCCCCAGCATTTT.

The chain couples TRBV7-9 to TRBJ1-5; D possibly corresponds to TRBD1 (5 bases). V was clipped by 1 base and J by 4 bases, with 11 bases between them. Looked up from germline, CDR1 is SEHNR and CDR2 is FQNEAQ (reference sequence). This CDR3 spans 15 amino acids. The CDR3 DNA reads TGTGCCAGCAGCTTAGAAGAGGACATTAATCAGCCCCAGCATTTT. Translated: CASSLEEDINQPQHF. The full variable domain, in which reference TRBV7-9 and TRBJ1-5 provide the parts outside the CDR3, is DTGVSQNPRHKITKRGQNVTFRCDPISEHNRLYWYRQTLGQGPEFLTYFQNEAQLEKSRLLSDRFSAERPKGSFSTLEIQRTEQGDSAMYLCASSLEEDINQPQHFGDGTRLSIL.

This clone has a handful of counts. The rearrangement uses TRBV18 and TRBJ1-2; the D gene is possibly TRBD1 (5 bases). Germline CDR1 reads KGHSH; CDR2 reads LQKENI. This CDR3 is built from 13 residues. Trimming cost V 3 bases and J 3 bases, with 8 bases left between them. The CDR3 DNA is TGTGCCAGCTCACCCCAGGGAGACTATGGCTACACCTTC. Amino acid sequence: CASSPQGDYGYTF. Full variable domain (rest looked up from reference TRBV18 and TRBJ1-2): NAGVMQNPRHLVRRRGQEARLRCSPMKGHSHVYWYRQLPEEGLKFMVYLQKENIIDESGMPKERFSAEFPKEGPSILRIQQVVRGDSAAYFCASSPQGDYGYTFGSGTRLTVV.

The rearrangement links TRBV12-5 to TRBJ1-5; tentative D call: TRBD1 (5 bases). The V end lost 0 bases, the J end lost 0 bases, and 24 bases lay between the germline ends. Germline CDR1 and CDR2: LGHNT and FRNRAP. This CDR3 contains 21 residues. The CDR3 coding sequence is TGTGCTAGTGGTTTGGTACAGGAGTACCCCACACCCCAACATAGCAATCAGCCCCAGCATTTT. It encodes CASGLVQEYPTPQHSNQPQHF.

The chain carries TRBV5-6 and TRBJ1-1; D remains unclear. V lost 4 bases and J 2 bases, leaving 9 bases between the germline ends. This CDR3 has 13 residues. The germline V gene encodes CDR1 SGHDT and CDR2 YYEEEE. The CDR3 coding sequence is TGTGCCAGCAGCCGACGGGCCAACACTGAAGCTTTCTTT. This encodes CASSRRANTEAFF.

Notes on this clone: Additional DNA sequences in this sample encode the identical CDR3. The J gene is TRBJ2-7, the V gene TRBV12-3 or TRBV12-4; D is ambiguous. V was cut by 1 base and J by 4 bases, with 5 bases left in between. This CDR3 has 12 residues. The DNA of the CDR3 is TGTGCCAGCAGTTTAGTCTTTTACGAGCAGTACTTC. Encoded protein: CASSLVFYEQYF.

The V gene is TRBV27, the J gene TRBJ1-3; tentative D call: TRBD1 (6 bases). This CDR3 contains 15 residues. CDR1 is MNHEY and CDR2 is SMNVEV in the germline V gene (reference sequence). V dropped 0 bases and J dropped 10 bases, with 16 bases sitting between them. The CDR3 reads CASSLSGGPLKTIYF. DNA for the CDR3: TGTGCCAGCAGTTTATCAGGGGGACCCCTGAAGACCATATATTTT.

The V gene is TRBV28, the J gene TRBJ1-1; D is perhaps TRBD1 (5 bases). This CDR3 has 15 residues. The ends were cut back, 2 bases at V and 5 bases at J, with 15 bases in the middle. The germline CDR1 and CDR2 sequences are MDHEN and SYDVKM. The CDR3: CASSLGKDGATEAFF. CDR3 coding DNA: TGTGCCAGCAGTTTAGGGAAGGACGGGGCAACTGAAGCTTTCTTT.

The V gene is TRBV15, the J gene TRBJ1-1; D is unclear. V was cut by 3 bases and J by 4 bases, with 9 bases left in between. CDR3 size: 13 residues. The germline V gene has CDR1 LNHNV and CDR2 YYDKDF (reference sequence). CDR3: CATSSGKGTEAFF. The DNA for the CDR3 is TGTGCCACCAGCAGTGGGAAAGGCACTGAAGCTTTCTTT.

The rearrangement uses TRBV12-3 or TRBV12-4 and TRBJ1-3, with D unresolved. The V gene lost 9 bases and the J gene lost 0 bases, with 9 bases spanning the gap. CDR3 length: 13 amino acids. This CDR3 is CASGSNSGNTIYF. The DNA for the CDR3 is TGTGCCAGTGGGAGCAACTCTGGAAACACCATATATTTT.

The chain recombines TRBV7-8 with TRBJ2-7; D possibly corresponds to TRBD2 (6 bases). Germline CDR1 SGHVS, CDR2 FQNEAQ. The CDR3 length is 15 residues. The V gene lost 6 bases and the J gene lost 3 bases, with 18 bases spanning the gap. In nucleotides, the CDR3 is TGTGCCAGCAGTTTTAGGGACTTCGATATCTACGAGCAGTACTTC. Protein: CASSFRDFDIYEQYF. The whole variable domain, remainder taken from reference TRBV7-8 and TRBJ2-7, is GAGVSQSPRYKVAKRGQDVALRCDPISGHVSLFWYQQALGQGPEFLTYFQNEAQLDKSGLPSDRFFAERPEGSVSTLKIQRTQQEDSAVYLCASSFRDFDIYEQYFGPGTRLTVT.

This clone was observed a single time. The chain couples TRBV9 to TRBJ1-1; D not resolved. Trimming removed 1 base from V and 2 bases from J, with 9 bases in between. This CDR3 is built from 14 residues. Germline V gene data show CDR1 as SGDLS and CDR2 as YYNGEE. The CDR3 sequence: CASSVIESNTEAFF. DNA for the CDR3: TGTGCCAGCAGCGTAATAGAATCCAACACTGAAGCTTTCTTT.

The chain combines TRBV6-5 with TRBJ2-2, with D tentatively TRBD1 (6 bases). The germline V and J ends were trimmed by 8 bases and 5 bases, with 18 bases remaining between them. The V gene's germline CDR1 is MNHEY and CDR2 SVGAGI. The CDR3 extends over 15 amino acids. CDR3 protein: CASSYRVSGTGELFF. The CDR3 DNA sequence: TGTGCCAGCTCATACAGGGTGTCGGGGACCGGGGAGCTGTTTTTT.

This clone was counted a few times. This sequence joins TRBV3-1 (or the pseudogene TRBV3-2) and TRBJ1-5; no firm D call. This CDR3 region has 17 residues. Trimming pared 1 base from V and 1 base from J, leaving 14 bases between. Germline V lookup: CDR1 LGHDT, CDR2 YNNKEL (reference sequence). CDR3: CASSQGNPTESNQPQHF. DNA for the CDR3: TGTGCCAGCAGCCAAGGTAACCCAACAGAGAGCAATCAGCCCCAGCATTTT.

This sequence joins TRBV6-5 and TRBJ1-6; perhaps TRBD1 as D (5 bases). Germline values: CDR1 MNHEY, CDR2 SVGAGI. V lost 7 bases to trimming and J lost 7 bases, with 8 bases between them. CDR3 size: 12 residues. CDR3 bases: TGTGCCAGCAATCCAGGGAATTCACCCCTCCACTTT. It translates to CASNPGNSPLHF.

The chain is built from TRBV28 and TRBJ1-1; no reliable D call. The ends were cut back, 5 bases at V and 6 bases at J, with 10 bases in the middle. This CDR3 is built from 12 residues. In germline, CDR1 is MDHEN, CDR2 SYDVKM. The CDR3 DNA is TGTGCCAGCAGTGAAAGGTCGGCTGAAGCTTTCTTT. This encodes CASSERSAEAFF.

The gene calls are TRBV7-2 and TRBJ2-1, with TRBD2 as a possible D gene (6 bases). The CDR3 loop spans 15 amino acids. The V gene's germline CDR1 is SGHTA and CDR2 FQGNSA. Trimming removed 6 bases at V and 2 bases at J, with 14 bases between. The CDR3 protein is CASRHPGLAYNEQFF. CDR3 DNA sequence: TGTGCCAGCAGACACCCGGGACTCGCCTACAATGAGCAGTTCTTC.

This chain uses TRBV6-2 or TRBV6-3 with TRBJ1-2, with TRBD1 matching 10 bases. This CDR3 spans 13 amino acids. Unmatched junction bases numbered 3, after V lost 4 bases and J lost 7 bases. Germline-derived CDR1 and CDR2 are MNHEY and SVGEGT. The CDR3 DNA follows: TGTGCCAGCAGTTGGGACAGGGGATTTGGCTACACCTTC. Amino acid sequence: CASSWDRGFGYTF.

CDR3 residues: CASSLDPGDYGYTF. CDR3 in DNA: TGTGCCAGCAGCTTAGATCCGGGGGACTATGGCTACACCTTC. The chain links TRBV7-8 to TRBJ1-2, with a tentative D call TRBD1 (5 bases). This CDR3 contains 14 residues. V shed 1 base and J shed 3 bases, with 9 bases lying between them. Germline V gives CDR1 SGHVS, CDR2 FQNEAQ. Combining the CDR3 with reference TRBV7-8 and TRBJ1-2 gives the whole variable domain GAGVSQSPRYKVAKRGQDVALRCDPISGHVSLFWYQQALGQGPEFLTYFQNEAQLDKSGLPSDRFFAERPEGSVSTLKIQRTQQEDSAVYLCASSLDPGDYGYTFGSGTRLTVV.

The CDR3 nucleotides are TGTGCCAGCAGCCAAACTCCGCGGCCTAGTGGCTACACCTTC. As protein: CASSQTPRPSGYTF. The chain links TRBV28 to TRBJ1-2; D gene uncertain. The CDR3 contains 14 residues. CDR1 MDHEN and CDR2 SYDVKM come from the germline V gene. The ends were cut back, 6 bases at V and 7 bases at J, with 18 bases in the middle.

The chain has TRBV5-1 and TRBJ1-2, with D perhaps matching TRBD1 (5 bases). This CDR3 region has 13 residues. Germline V lookup: CDR1 SGHRS, CDR2 YFSETQ. The V end lost 2 bases, the J end lost 6 bases, and 11 bases lay between the germline ends. CDR3 coding DNA: TGCGCCAGCAGCTTCGACAGTCCGGATGGCTACACCTTC. Protein: CASSFDSPDGYTF. The complete variable domain, with remaining parts taken from reference TRBV5-1 and TRBJ1-2, reads KAGVTQTPRYLIKTRGQQVTLSCSPISGHRSVSWYQQTPGQGLQFLFEYFSETQRNKGNFPGRFSGRQFSNSRSEMNVSTLELGDSALYLCASSFDSPDGYTFGSGTRLTVV.